This record concerns one T cell receptor (beta chain) sequence. In the authors' methods: By means of reference gene primer amplification, nucleated cell counts were estimated. Measured with immunoSEQ multiplex PCR; TCRdb has only the in-frame clones, and not every one. V, J and clone size derive from that table, while D and trimming were established from the DNA sequence. The table includes about 160,000 clones, 70% to 80% detected once. Germline V gives CDR1 LNHDA, CDR2 SQIVND (reference sequence). V was pared by 4 bases and J by 5 bases, with 8 bases between. This CDR3 contains 12 residues. The sample originates from a study of blood T cell repertoires in COVID-19. Across the whole study: Researchers got acute and convalescent COVID-19 samples from the United States, Italy and Spain. PBMCs, B-cell-depleted T cells, or T cells were the source of the cDNA or gDNA that made up the material.

The TCR sequence derives from a man between 60 and 75 years old with acute or convalescent COVID-19. The V call is TRBV19, the J call TRBJ1-2, with D maybe TRBD1 (6 bases). The sample consisted of peripheral blood. The CDR3: CASSRGTYGYTF. The CDR3 DNA reads as TGTGCCAGTAGTAGAGGGACATATGGCTACACCTTC.